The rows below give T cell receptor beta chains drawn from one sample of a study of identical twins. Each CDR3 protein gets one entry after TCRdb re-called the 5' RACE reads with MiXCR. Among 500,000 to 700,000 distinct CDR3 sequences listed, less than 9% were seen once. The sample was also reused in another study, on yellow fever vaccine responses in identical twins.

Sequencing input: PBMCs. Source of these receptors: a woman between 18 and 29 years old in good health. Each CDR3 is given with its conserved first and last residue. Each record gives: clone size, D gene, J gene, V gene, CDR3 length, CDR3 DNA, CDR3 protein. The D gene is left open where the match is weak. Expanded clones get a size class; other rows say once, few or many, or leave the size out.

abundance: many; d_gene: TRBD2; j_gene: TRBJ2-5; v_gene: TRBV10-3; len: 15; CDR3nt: TGTGCCATCAGTGCGGGACTAGCGGTTCAAGAGACCCAGTACTTC; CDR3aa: CAISAGLAVQETQYF
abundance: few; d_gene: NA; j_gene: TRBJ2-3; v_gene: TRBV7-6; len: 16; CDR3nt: TGTGCCAGCAGCTTAGGGACGGGGCGGGGCACAGATACGCAGTATTTT; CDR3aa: CASSLGTGRGTDTQYF
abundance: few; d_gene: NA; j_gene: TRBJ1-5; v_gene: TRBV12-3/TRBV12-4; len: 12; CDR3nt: TGTGCCAGCAGTTTAATCAGTCAGCCCCAGCATTTT; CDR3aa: CASSLISQPQHF
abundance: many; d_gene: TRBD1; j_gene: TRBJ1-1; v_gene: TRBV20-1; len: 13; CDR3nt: TGCAGTGCTCCTCAGACAGGGGAGAAGAAAGCTTTCTTT; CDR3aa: CSAPQTGEKKAFF
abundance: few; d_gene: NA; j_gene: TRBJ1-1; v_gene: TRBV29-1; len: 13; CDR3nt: TGCAGCGTTGATAGGGCGGTGAACACTGAAGCTTTCTTT; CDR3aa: CSVDRAVNTEAFF
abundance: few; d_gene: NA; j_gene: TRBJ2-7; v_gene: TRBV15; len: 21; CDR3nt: TGTGCCACCAGCAGAGACATACCTACTTTCGGGGACCCGAGGACGGATTACGAGCAGTACTTC; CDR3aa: CATSRDIPTFGDPRTDYEQYF
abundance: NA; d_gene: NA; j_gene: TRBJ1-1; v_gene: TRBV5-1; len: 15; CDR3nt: TGCGCCAGCAGCATCGGAACCGGGTCGAACACTGAAGCTTTCTTT; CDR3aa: CASSIGTGSNTEAFF
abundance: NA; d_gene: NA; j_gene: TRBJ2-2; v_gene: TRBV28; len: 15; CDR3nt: TGTGCCAGCAGTTTATACCGGGGGCGGACCGGGGAGCTGTTTTTT; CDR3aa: CASSLYRGRTGELFF
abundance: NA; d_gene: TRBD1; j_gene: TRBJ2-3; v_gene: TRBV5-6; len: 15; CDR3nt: TGTGCCAGCAGCTTTGACAGGGGTTGGGCAGATACGCAGTATTTT; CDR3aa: CASSFDRGWADTQYF
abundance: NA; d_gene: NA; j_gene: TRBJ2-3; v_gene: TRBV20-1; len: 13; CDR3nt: TGCAGTGCTAGAAGGACTAGCACAGATACGCAGTATTTT; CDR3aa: CSARRTSTDTQYF
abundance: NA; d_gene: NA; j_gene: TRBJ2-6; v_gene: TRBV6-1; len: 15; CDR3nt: TGTGCCAGCAGGACGGGAGTGTGGGGGGCCAACGTCCTGACTTTC; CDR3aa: CASRTGVWGANVLTF
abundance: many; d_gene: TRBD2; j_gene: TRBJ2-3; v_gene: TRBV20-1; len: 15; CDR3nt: TGCAGTGCTAGAGATCCTTGGAGCGGGAGTGATACGCAGTATTTT; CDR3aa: CSARDPWSGSDTQYF
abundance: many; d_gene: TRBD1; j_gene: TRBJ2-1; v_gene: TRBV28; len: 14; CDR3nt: TGTGCCAGCAGGACACAGGGGGACCATAATGAGCAGTTCTTC; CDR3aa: CASRTQGDHNEQFF
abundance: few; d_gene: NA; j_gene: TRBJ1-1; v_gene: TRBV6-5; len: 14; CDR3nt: TGTGCCAGCAGTTACTCGGCGACAGTCACTGAAGCTTTCTTT; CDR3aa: CASSYSATVTEAFF
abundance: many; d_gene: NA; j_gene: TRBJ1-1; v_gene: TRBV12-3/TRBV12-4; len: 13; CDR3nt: TGTGCCAGCAGTATTGGGGATTGGAGTGAAGCTTTCTTT; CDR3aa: CASSIGDWSEAFF
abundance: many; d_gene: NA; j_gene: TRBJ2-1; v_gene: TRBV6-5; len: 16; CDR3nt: TGTGCCAGCAGTTACGGGGGACCTCGACGGCTTAAAGAGCAGTTCTTC; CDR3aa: CASSYGGPRRLKEQFF
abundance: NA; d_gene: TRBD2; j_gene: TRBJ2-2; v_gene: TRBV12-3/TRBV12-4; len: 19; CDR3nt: TGTGCCAGCAGTTCGTACCCCGGGACTAGCGGGGGTGGCACCGGGGAGCTGTTTTTT; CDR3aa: CASSSYPGTSGGGTGELFF
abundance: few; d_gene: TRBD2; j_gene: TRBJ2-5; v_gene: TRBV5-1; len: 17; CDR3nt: TGCGCCAGCAGCTTGGCCCCAAGCGGGAGCGAGGGAGAGACCCAGTACTTC; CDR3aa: CASSLAPSGSEGETQYF
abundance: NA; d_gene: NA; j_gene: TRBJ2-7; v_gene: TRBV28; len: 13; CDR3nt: TGTGCCAGCACTTCCCCATTGGGGTCCGAGCAGTACTTC; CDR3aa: CASTSPLGSEQYF
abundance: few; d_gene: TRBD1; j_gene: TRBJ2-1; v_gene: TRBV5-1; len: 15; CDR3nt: TGCGCCAGCAGCTTGTACAGGGGCTCCTACAATGAGCAGTTCTTC; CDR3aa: CASSLYRGSYNEQFF
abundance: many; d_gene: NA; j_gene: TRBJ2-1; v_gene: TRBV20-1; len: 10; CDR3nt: TGCAGTGCTTTGCGGGGTGAGCAGTTCTTC; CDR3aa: CSALRGEQFF
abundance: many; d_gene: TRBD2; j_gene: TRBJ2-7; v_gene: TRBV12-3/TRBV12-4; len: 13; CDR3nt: TGTGCCAGCAAGGGAGGGAGGATTTTCGAGCAGTACTTC; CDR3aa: CASKGGRIFEQYF
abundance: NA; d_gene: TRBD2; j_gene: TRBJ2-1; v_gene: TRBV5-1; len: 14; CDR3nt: TGCGCCAGCGGGACTAGCGGGGGGCGAGATGAGCAGTTCTTC; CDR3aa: CASGTSGGRDEQFF
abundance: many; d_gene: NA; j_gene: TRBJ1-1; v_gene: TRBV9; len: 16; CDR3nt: TGTGCCAGCAGCGCCCCGGAGGGGAGGATGAACACTGAAGCTTTCTTT; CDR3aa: CASSAPEGRMNTEAFF
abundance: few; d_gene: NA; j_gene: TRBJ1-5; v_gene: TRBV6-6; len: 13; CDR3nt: TGTGCCAGCAGTCTGCAGATCAATCAGCCCCAGCATTTT; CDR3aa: CASSLQINQPQHF
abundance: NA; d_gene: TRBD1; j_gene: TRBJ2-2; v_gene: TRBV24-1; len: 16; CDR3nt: TGTGCCACCAGTGATCCGACAGGGACGGGCACCGGGGAGCTGTTTTTT; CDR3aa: CATSDPTGTGTGELFF
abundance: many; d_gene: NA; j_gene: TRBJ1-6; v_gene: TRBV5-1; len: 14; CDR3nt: TGCGCCAGCAGCTTTGACGGATATAATTCACCCCTCCACTTT; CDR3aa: CASSFDGYNSPLHF
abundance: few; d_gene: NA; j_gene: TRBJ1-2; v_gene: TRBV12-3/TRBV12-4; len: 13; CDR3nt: TGTGCCAGCAGTTTAGGGGATTGGGACGGCTACACCTTC; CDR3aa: CASSLGDWDGYTF
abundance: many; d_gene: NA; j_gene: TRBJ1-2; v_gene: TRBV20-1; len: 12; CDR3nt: TGCAGTGCCCCCTCTGGGGGGCAGGGTACTGTCTTC; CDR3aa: CSAPSGGQGTVF
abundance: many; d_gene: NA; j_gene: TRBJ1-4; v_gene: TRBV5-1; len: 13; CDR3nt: TGCGCCACCAGGGAGAGCGATAATGAAAAACTGTTTTTT; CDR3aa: CATRESDNEKLFF
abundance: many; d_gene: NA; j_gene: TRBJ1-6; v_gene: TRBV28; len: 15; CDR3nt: TGTGCCAGCAGTTTCCGGCAGAGTTATAATTCACCCCTCCACTTT; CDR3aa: CASSFRQSYNSPLHF
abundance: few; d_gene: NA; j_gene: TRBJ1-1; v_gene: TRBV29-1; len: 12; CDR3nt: TGCAGCGTTGAAGATGGGACAACAGAAGCTTTCTTT; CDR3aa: CSVEDGTTEAFF